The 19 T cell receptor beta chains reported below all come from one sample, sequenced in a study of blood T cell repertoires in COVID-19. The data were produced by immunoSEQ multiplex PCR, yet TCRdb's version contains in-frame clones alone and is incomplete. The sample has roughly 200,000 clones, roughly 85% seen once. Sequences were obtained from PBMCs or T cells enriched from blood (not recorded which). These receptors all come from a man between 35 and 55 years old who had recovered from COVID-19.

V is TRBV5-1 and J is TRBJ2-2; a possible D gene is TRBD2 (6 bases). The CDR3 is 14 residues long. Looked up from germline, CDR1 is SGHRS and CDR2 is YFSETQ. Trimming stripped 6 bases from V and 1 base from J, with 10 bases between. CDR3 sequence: CASKERVNTGELFF. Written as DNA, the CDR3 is TGCGCCAGCAAAGAGCGGGTGAACACCGGGGAGCTGTTTTTT.

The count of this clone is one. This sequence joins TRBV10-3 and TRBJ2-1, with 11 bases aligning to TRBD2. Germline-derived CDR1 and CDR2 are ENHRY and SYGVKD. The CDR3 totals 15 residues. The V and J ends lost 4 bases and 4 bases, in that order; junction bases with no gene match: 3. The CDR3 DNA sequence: TGTGCCATCAGTGGGGGGACTAGCGGTTACAATGAGCAGTTCTTC. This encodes CAISGGTSGYNEQFF.

In DNA form, the CDR3 reads TGCAGCGGGTCGGAGGGGCGGGAGACCCAGTACTTC. Translated, it gives CSGSEGRETQYF. This chain connects TRBV29-1 to TRBJ2-5; D is possibly TRBD2 (6 bases). Germline lookup yields CDR1 SQVTM and CDR2 ANQGSEA. The ends were cut back, 7 bases at V and 5 bases at J, with 14 bases in the middle. The CDR3 is 12 amino acids.

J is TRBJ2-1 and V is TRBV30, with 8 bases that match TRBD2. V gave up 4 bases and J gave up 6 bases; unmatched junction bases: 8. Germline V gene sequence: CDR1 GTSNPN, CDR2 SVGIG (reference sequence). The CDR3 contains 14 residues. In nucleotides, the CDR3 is TGTGCCTGGATGAGGTTAGCGGGGTCCAATGAGCAGTTCTTC. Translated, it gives CAWMRLAGSNEQFF.

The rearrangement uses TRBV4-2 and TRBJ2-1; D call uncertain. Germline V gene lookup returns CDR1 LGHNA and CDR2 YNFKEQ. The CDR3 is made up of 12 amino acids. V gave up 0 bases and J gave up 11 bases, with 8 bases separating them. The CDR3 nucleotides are TGTGCCAGCAGCCAAGATGCTAGACAGCAGTTCTTC. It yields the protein CASSQDARQQFF.

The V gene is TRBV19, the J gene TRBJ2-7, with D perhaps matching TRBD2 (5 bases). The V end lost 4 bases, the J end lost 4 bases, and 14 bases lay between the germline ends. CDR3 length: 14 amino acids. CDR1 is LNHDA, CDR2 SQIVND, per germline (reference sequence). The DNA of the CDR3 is TGTGCCAGTAGTACTACTAGTTCGGCATACGAGCAGTACTTC. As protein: CASSTTSSAYEQYF.

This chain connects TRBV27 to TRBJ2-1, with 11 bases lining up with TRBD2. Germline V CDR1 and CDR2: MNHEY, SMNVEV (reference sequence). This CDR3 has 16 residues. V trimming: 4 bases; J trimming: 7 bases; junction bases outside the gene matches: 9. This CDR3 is CASSSLLAGVGNEQFF. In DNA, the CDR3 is TGTGCCAGCAGTTCCCTACTAGCGGGAGTGGGAAATGAGCAGTTCTTC.

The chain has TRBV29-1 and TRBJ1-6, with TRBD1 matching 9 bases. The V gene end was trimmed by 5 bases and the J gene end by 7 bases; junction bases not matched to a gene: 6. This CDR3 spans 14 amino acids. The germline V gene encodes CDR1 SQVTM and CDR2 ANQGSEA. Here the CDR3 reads CSVKPGQGNSPLHF. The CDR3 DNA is TGCAGCGTTAAGCCGGGACAGGGAAATTCACCCCTCCACTTT. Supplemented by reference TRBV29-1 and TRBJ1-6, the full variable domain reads SAVISQKPSRDICQRGTSLTIQCQVDSQVTMMFWYRQQPGQSLTLIATANQGSEATYESGFVIDKFPISRPNLTFSTLTVSNMSPEDSSIYLCSVKPGQGNSPLHFGNGTRLTVT.

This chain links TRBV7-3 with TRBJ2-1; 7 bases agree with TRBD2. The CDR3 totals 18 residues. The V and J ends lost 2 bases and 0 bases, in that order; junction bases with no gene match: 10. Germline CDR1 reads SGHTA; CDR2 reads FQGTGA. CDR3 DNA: TGTGCCAGCAGCTTAGAGGGCGGGAGTTGGAGCTCCTACAATGAGCAGTTCTTC. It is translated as CASSLEGGSWSSYNEQFF.

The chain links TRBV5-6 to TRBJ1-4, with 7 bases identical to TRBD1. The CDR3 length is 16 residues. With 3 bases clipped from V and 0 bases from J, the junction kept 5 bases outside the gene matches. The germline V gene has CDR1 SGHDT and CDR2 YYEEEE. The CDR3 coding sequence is TGTGCCAGCAGCTATCGGGACAGACCAACTAATGAAAAACTGTTTTTT. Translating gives CASSYRDRPTNEKLFF. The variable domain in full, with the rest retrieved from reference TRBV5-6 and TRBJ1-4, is DAGVTQSPTHLIKTRGQQVTLRCSPKSGHDTVSWYQQALGQGPQFIFQYYEEEERQRGNFPDRFSGHQFPNYSSELNVNALLLGDSALYLCASSYRDRPTNEKLFFGSGTQLSVL.

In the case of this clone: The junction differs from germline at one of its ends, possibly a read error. CDR3: CASSLEVQGFPNF. In DNA form, the CDR3 reads TGTGCCAGCAGCTTAGAGGTACAGGGATTCCCCAATTTT. The V call is TRBV7-6, the J call TRBJ2-3; a weak D match, TRBD1 (6 bases). The germline gives CDR1 SGHVS, CDR2 FNYEAQ. CDR3 size: 13 residues.

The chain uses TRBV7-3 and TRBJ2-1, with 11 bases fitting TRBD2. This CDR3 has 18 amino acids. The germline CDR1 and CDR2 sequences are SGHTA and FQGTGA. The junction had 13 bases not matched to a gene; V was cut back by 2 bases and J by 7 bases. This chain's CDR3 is CASSLELAGAVGRNEQFF. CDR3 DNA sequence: TGTGCCAGCAGCTTAGAACTAGCGGGAGCAGTGGGGAGAAATGAGCAGTTCTTC.

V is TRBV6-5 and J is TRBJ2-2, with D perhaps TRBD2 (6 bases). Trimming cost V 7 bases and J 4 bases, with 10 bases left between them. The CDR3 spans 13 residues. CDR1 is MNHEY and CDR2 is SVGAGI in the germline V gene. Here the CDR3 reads CASTLGGTGELFF. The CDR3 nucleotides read TGTGCCAGCACCTTGGGGGGCACCGGGGAGCTGTTTTTT.

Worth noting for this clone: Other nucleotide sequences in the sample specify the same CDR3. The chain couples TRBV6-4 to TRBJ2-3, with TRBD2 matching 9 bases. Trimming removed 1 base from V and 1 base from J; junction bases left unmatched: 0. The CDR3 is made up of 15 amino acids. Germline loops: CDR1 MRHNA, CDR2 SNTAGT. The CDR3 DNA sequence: TGTGCCAGCAGTGACTTAGCGGGAGGCACAGATACGCAGTATTTT. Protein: CASSDLAGGTDTQYF.

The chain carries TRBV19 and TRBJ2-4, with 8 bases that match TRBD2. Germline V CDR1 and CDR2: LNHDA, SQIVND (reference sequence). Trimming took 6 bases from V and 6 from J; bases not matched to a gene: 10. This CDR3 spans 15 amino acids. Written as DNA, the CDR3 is TGTGCCAGTAGGCCGGCGGGGGGAGGGAGAAACATTCAGTACTTC. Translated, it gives CASRPAGGGRNIQYF.

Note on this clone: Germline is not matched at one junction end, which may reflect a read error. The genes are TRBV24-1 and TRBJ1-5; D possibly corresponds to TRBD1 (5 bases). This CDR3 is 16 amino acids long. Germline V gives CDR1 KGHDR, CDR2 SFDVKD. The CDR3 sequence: CATSALPQDSNQPQHF. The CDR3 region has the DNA TGTGCCACCAGTGCTTTGCCACAGGATAGCAATCAGCCCCAGCATTTT.

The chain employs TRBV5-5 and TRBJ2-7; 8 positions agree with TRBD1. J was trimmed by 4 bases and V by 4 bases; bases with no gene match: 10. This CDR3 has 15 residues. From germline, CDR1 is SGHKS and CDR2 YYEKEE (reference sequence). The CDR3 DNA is TGTGCCAGCAGCCTTTCTGGACAGGGATGGTACGAGCAGTACTTC. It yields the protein CASSLSGQGWYEQYF.

The CDR3 loop reads CASSFIQGALRNEQYF. CDR3 bases: TGTGCCAGCAGTTTTATACAGGGGGCCCTTCGAAACGAGCAGTACTTC. V gene TRBV27 combines with J gene TRBJ2-7; 9 positions match TRBD1. Germline CDR1 is MNHEY and CDR2 is SMNVEV (reference sequence). The CDR3 length is 16 residues. V was pared by 3 bases and J by 5 bases, with 11 bases of the junction left unmatched.

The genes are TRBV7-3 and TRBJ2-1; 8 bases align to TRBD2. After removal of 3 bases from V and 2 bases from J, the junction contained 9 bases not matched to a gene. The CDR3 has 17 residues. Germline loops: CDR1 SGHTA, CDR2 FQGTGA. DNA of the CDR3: TGTGCCAGCAGCTTGCGGCCGGTTAGCGGGACCTACAATGAGCAGTTCTTC. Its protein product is CASSLRPVSGTYNEQFF.